What follows describes a single TCR beta chain. What it binds is unknown. This entry is derived from a study of identical twins. Whole-study results and caveats: For cord blood, abundant beta clonotypes had fewer insertions, unlike memory repertoires, which showed none. Out-of-frame beta chain sequences displayed weaker excess sharing between twins.

Unique molecular identifiers were present on cDNA, and template switching added a universal primer site. MiXCR, applied by TCRdb to the 5' RACE reads, yields one record per CDR3 protein. The sample records 1.5 million to 2 million distinct CDR3 sequences, around 33% being singletons. The V segment lost 0 bases and the J segment 0 bases; nucleotides outside the gene matches: 6. Germline CDR1 is SGHRS and CDR2 is YFSETQ. The CDR3 spans 18 residues. The sample taken for sequencing was cord blood. The sequence derives from a newborn girl in good health. The genes are TRBV5-1 and TRBJ2-3, with 11 nucleotides matching TRBD2. The CDR3 DNA reads as TGCGCCAGCAGCTTGGGCCTTTTAGCGGGGGGGAGCACAGATACGCAGTATTTT. Its translation is CASSLGLLAGGSTDTQYF.